This T cell receptor (beta chain) was observed in a study of CD8+CD57+ T cells in acquired aplastic anemia. Study details: CD4+ reads averaged around 9.9 million in healthy donors. Points from the study as a whole: Patients and controls shared approximately 28 CD8+ CDR3 sequences.

This CDR3 contains 13 residues. Trimming took 10 bases from V and 0 from J, leaving 12 bases between them. CDR1 and CDR2 (germline): WSHSY, SAAADI. Genomic DNA served as template for TCR beta VDJ and CDR3 profiling. TCRdb processed the reads anew with MiXCR; each CDR3 protein has one entry. The profile shows around 180,000 distinct CDR3 sequences, just under 65% of them singletons. This clonotype came up a few times. Its antigen is not known. V and J are TRBV10-2 and TRBJ1-1; tentative D call: TRBD1 (6 bases). The sequence was obtained from a human donor in good health. The sequenced sample was sorted CD4+, CD8+, or CD8+CD57+ T cells (not recorded which) from PBMCs. The CDR3 spells CATTGPMNTEAFF. The CDR3, as DNA: TGCGCCACCACAGGGCCTATGAACACTGAAGCTTTCTTT.